This TCR beta chain was captured by sequencing in a study of cytomegalovirus exposure and HLA in healthy donors. Primers: 60 Vbeta forward and 13 Jbeta reverse. The protocol was immunoSEQ multiplex PCR, while the TCRdb copy is restricted to in-frame clones and leaves out a portion. The top ten clones hold approximately 5.1% of a sample with about 97,000 clones, roughly 9.4% of them seen once. Trimming left V 7 bases short and J 4 bases short, with 20 bases between. Germline CDR1 MDHEN, CDR2 SYDVKM. The CDR3 is 15 residues long. Sequencing was done on a sample of PBMCs. The TCR was taken from a man aged 50-59 years in good health and CMV-seropositive. V gene TRBV28 combines with J gene TRBJ2-7, with D possibly being TRBD2 (7 bases). The CDR3 reads CASNHRVGGRYEQYF. Here the CDR3 DNA reads TGTGCCAGCAATCACCGAGTCGGGGGGCGTTACGAGCAGTACTTC.